The next 25 T cell receptor beta chains were all read from a single sample in a study of CD8 T cells in ankylosing spondylitis. The antigens for these receptors are not known. TCRdb ran MiXCR on the 5' RACE reads and lists one entry per CDR3 protein. Among approximately 440,000 distinct CDR3 sequences listed, roughly 17% were seen once. Study results and limitations: Seemingly distinctive of ankylosing spondylitis blood was a TCR beta motif formed by eight highly homologous variants.

The sample was blood, either unsorted or a sorted T cell fraction (not recorded which). These receptors all stem from a male donor with ankylosing spondylitis.

This clonotype came up a few times. The chain recombines TRBV4-3 with TRBJ1-2; D perhaps matches TRBD1 (5 bases). V dropped 4 bases and J dropped 8 bases, with 11 bases sitting between them. The germline V gene encodes CDR1 LGHNA and CDR2 YSLEER. CDR3 length: 12 residues. The CDR3 loop is CASSRRGDGYTF. The CDR3 nucleotides read TGCGCCAGCAGCCGACGGGGGGACGGCTACACCTTC.

The chain uses TRBV30 and TRBJ2-6; TRBD2 might be the D (6 bases). The V end was cut by 2 bases, the J end by 0 bases, with 11 bases between. This CDR3 is 16 amino acids long. Germline CDR1 reads GTSNPN; CDR2 reads SVGIG (reference sequence). The CDR3 DNA is TGTGCCTGGAGTCCCCTGGGGGGCTCTGGGGCCAACGTCCTGACTTTC. Amino acid sequence: CAWSPLGGSGANVLTF.

This clonotype has more than one count but fewer than ten. The chain is built from TRBV5-1 and TRBJ2-7; unclear D gene. This CDR3 spans 12 amino acids. Germline V gene data show CDR1 as SGHRS and CDR2 as YFSETQ. The V gene lost 5 bases and the J gene lost 2 bases, with 8 bases spanning the gap. This CDR3 reads CASRSLTYEQYF. The DNA of the CDR3 is TGCGCCAGCAGAAGTCTTACCTACGAGCAGTACTTC.

This chain joins TRBV28 and TRBJ1-2; no definite D call. Germline V gene data show CDR1 as MDHEN and CDR2 as SYDVKM. V lost 8 bases and J lost 2, with 21 bases in between. CDR3 size: 16 residues. The CDR3 coding sequence is TGTGCCAGCTCCAGAGGGTACCGGGGAGACAACTATGGCTACACCTTC. Translation: CASSRGYRGDNYGYTF.

This chain links TRBV12-3 or TRBV12-4 with TRBJ1-1; TRBD1 agrees at 9 bases. The V gene end was trimmed by 3 bases and the J gene end by 0 bases; junction bases not matched to a gene: 8. The CDR3 is 17 residues long. CDR3 nucleotides: TGTGCCAGCAGTTTGGGACAGGGAAGCTCGGTGAACACTGAAGCTTTCTTT. Encoded protein: CASSLGQGSSVNTEAFF.

This clonotype was recorded many times. The rearrangement uses TRBV7-2 and TRBJ2-7; TRBD2 agrees at 9 bases. CDR1 is SGHTA, CDR2 FQGNSA, per germline. Trimming took 0 bases from V and 4 from J; bases not matched to a gene: 7. The CDR3 has 16 residues. CDR3 sequence reads: CASSLAGTSIGYEQYF. DNA for the CDR3: TGTGCCAGCAGCTTAGCCGGGACTAGCATTGGGTACGAGCAGTACTTC.

The chain uses TRBV7-9 and TRBJ2-5, with a weak D call TRBD2 (6 bases). Germline CDR1 is SEHNR and CDR2 is FQNEAQ (reference sequence). CDR3 length: 15 residues. V was clipped by 6 bases and J by 3 bases, with 17 bases between them. The DNA of the CDR3 is TGTGCCAGCAGTACCGGGGACTCGATTAAAGAGACCCAGTACTTC. Translation gives CASSTGDSIKETQYF.

In its sample, this clonotype was seen once. V is TRBV5-1 and J is TRBJ1-6; no clear D gene. This CDR3 contains 15 residues. V was pared by 0 bases and J by 7 bases, with 11 bases between. CDR1 SGHRS and CDR2 YFSETQ come from the germline V gene. CDR3 residues: CASSLALPWNSPLHF. Written as DNA, the CDR3 is TGCGCCAGCAGCTTGGCCCTACCTTGGAATTCACCCCTCCACTTT.

This clonotype was counted between two and nine times. V is TRBV4-1 and J is TRBJ1-3; the match to TRBD1 covers 7 bases. The V segment lost 0 bases and the J segment 3 bases; nucleotides outside the gene matches: 8. The V gene's germline CDR1 is MGHRA and CDR2 YSYEKL. The CDR3 totals 17 residues. In DNA form, the CDR3 reads TGCGCCAGCAGCCAAGAGGTGGGGACAGTCATTGGAAACACCATATATTTT. Translated, it gives CASSQEVGTVIGNTIYF.

This clonotype has a count of ten or more. The chain recombines TRBV12-3 or TRBV12-4 with TRBJ1-2; D is ambiguous. The CDR3 totals 13 residues. The V end lost 2 bases, the J end lost 8 bases, and 12 bases lay between the germline ends. CDR3 sequence reads: CASSLLPTWGYTF. The CDR3 DNA reads as TGTGCCAGCAGTTTACTTCCCACCTGGGGCTACACCTTC.

This clonotype appeared a few times. V is TRBV21-1 and J is TRBJ2-7. TRBV21-1 is a pseudogene. The CDR3 is 15 residues long. This chain's CDR3 is CASSKSGDSIIEQYF. The CDR3 coding sequence is TGTGCCAGCAGCAAATCGGGGGATAGTATTATAGAGCAGTACTTC.

This clonotype was detected only a few times. V gene TRBV20-1 combines with J gene TRBJ2-1, with D unclear. The CDR3 length is 10 residues. V lost 6 bases to trimming and J lost 9 bases, with 9 bases between them. Germline lookup yields CDR1 DFQATT and CDR2 SNEGSKA (reference sequence). The CDR3 region has the DNA TGCAGTGCCACGAACCCTGAGCAGTTCTTC. This codes for CSATNPEQFF.

This clonotype was detected only a few times. This chain connects TRBV12-3 or TRBV12-4 to TRBJ1-1; D unclear. The CDR3 totals 14 residues. V shed 5 bases and J shed 3 bases, with 13 bases lying between them. The CDR3 DNA reads as TGTGCCAGCAGTCCCCAACGCGTGGACACTGAAGCTTTCTTT. It encodes CASSPQRVDTEAFF.

The chain uses TRBV5-1 and TRBJ1-1; 12 bases fit TRBD1. This CDR3 is built from 16 residues. The junction had 10 bases not matched to a gene; V was cut back by 4 bases and J by 6 bases. CDR1 is SGHRS, CDR2 YFSETQ, per germline. Here the CDR3 reads CASSRGQGATSPEAFF. DNA of the CDR3: TGCGCCAGCAGCCGGGGACAGGGGGCGACGAGTCCTGAAGCTTTCTTT.

This clonotype showed up many times. The J gene is TRBJ1-2, the V gene TRBV6-5; unclear D gene. CDR1 MNHEY and CDR2 SVGAGI come from the germline V gene. This CDR3 spans 12 amino acids. V lost 10 bases and J lost 4, with 13 bases in between. The CDR3 DNA follows: TGTGCCACCCTGGACGAGACCTATGGCTACACCTTC. It codes for CATLDETYGYTF.

This rearrangement joins TRBV23-1 to TRBJ1-2; 8 bases map to TRBD1. TRBV23-1 counts as an open reading frame of uncertain function. The V gene end was trimmed by 4 bases and the J gene end by 2 bases; junction bases not matched to a gene: 6. This CDR3 spans 15 amino acids. CDR3 sequence (DNA): TGCGCCAGCAGTCGCATGGGACAGGCGAACTATGGCTACACCTTC. It specifies CASSRMGQANYGYTF.

This clonotype was seen at least ten times. The chain uses TRBV7-3 and TRBJ2-6; 10 positions agree with TRBD2. There are 18 residues in the CDR3. V gave up 2 bases and J gave up 4 bases; unmatched junction bases: 8. Germline CDR1 reads SGHTA; CDR2 reads FQGTGA. CDR3 sequence (DNA): TGTGCCAGCAGCTTATCCCTAGCGGGAGTAGGGGGGGCCAACGTCCTGACTTTC. Amino acids: CASSLSLAGVGGANVLTF.

This sequence joins TRBV7-7 and TRBJ2-5, with D possibly matching TRBD1 (5 bases). The germline gives CDR1 SSHAT, CDR2 FNYEAQ (reference sequence). V lost 6 bases and J lost 5, with 19 bases in between. The CDR3 spans 15 residues. This chain's CDR3 is CASSHLRGIKETQYF. The CDR3 region has the DNA TGTGCCAGCAGTCATCTTAGGGGTATTAAGGAGACCCAGTACTTC.

This clonotype was seen more than once but under ten times. The rearrangement uses TRBV7-9 and TRBJ1-6; 8 bases are shared with TRBD1. The CDR3 totals 15 residues. Germline V CDR1 and CDR2: SEHNR, FQNEAQ (reference sequence). With 6 bases clipped from V and 6 bases from J, the junction kept 7 bases outside the gene matches. The CDR3 reads CASRNRDRINSPLHF. DNA of the CDR3: TGTGCCAGCAGGAACAGGGACAGGATTAATTCACCCCTCCACTTT. The full variable domain, rest sourced from reference TRBV7-9 and TRBJ1-6, is DTGVSQNPRHKITKRGQNVTFRCDPISEHNRLYWYRQTLGQGPEFLTYFQNEAQLEKSRLLSDRFSAERPKGSFSTLEIQRTEQGDSAMYLCASRNRDRINSPLHFGNGTRLTVT.

The chain employs TRBV2 and TRBJ2-5; D possibly uses TRBD1 or TRBD2 (5 bases each). Germline V gene sequence: CDR1 SNHLY, CDR2 FYNNEI. The ends were cut back, 5 bases at V and 5 bases at J, with 18 bases in the middle. This CDR3 is built from 15 residues. The CDR3 DNA sequence: TGTGCCAGCAGTCCTACTAGAGGGGTGATTGAGACCCAGTACTTC. Amino acids: CASSPTRGVIETQYF.

In its sample, this clonotype was seen a few times. This sequence joins TRBV10-3 and TRBJ2-7; TRBD2 might be the D (7 bases). Germline V gives CDR1 ENHRY, CDR2 SYGVKD. The CDR3 runs 15 residues. Trimming pared 5 bases from V and 6 bases from J, leaving 20 bases between. The CDR3 here is CAISTPGSGEGEQYF. In DNA form, the CDR3 reads TGTGCCATCAGTACGCCGGGATCAGGGGAGGGCGAGCAGTACTTC.

The V call is TRBV11-2, the J call TRBJ2-3; D remains ambiguous. V lost 5 bases, J lost 12 bases, and 21 bases lay in between. The CDR3 contains 14 residues. Germline V CDR1 and CDR2: SGHAT, FQNNGV. The CDR3: CASSHRTGSLSQYF. The CDR3 coding sequence is TGTGCCAGCAGCCACCGAACCGGGTCCCTGAGCCAGTATTTT.

In its sample, this clonotype was seen a few times. This chain links TRBV25-1 with TRBJ1-1; unclear D gene. The CDR3 loop spans 12 amino acids. The V gene lost 6 bases and the J gene lost 0 bases, with 5 bases spanning the gap. Germline V lookup: CDR1 MGHDK, CDR2 SYGVNS. The CDR3 spells CASRNMNTEAFF. In DNA, the CDR3 is TGTGCCAGCAGAAATATGAACACTGAAGCTTTCTTT.

This clonotype was picked up many times. The chain has TRBV10-2 and TRBJ2-2, with 9 bases fitting TRBD2. The CDR3 length is 15 residues. V shed 6 bases, J shed 4 bases, and the junction held 6 bases outside the gene matches. Germline lookup yields CDR1 WSHSY and CDR2 SAAADI. Here the CDR3 reads CASREAGGSTGELFF. CDR3 bases: TGCGCCAGCAGGGAAGCGGGAGGAAGCACCGGGGAGCTGTTTTTT.

Written as DNA, the CDR3 is TGCAGTGCTAGGGGTAGCGGGGGAAGCTCCTACGAGCAGTACTTC. It encodes CSARGSGGSSYEQYF. V usage is TRBV20-1 and J usage is TRBJ2-7; 9 bases are shared with TRBD2. The CDR3 extends over 15 amino acids. Losses at the gene ends were 3 bases for V and 0 bases for J; bases not matched to a gene: 6. Germline CDR1 and CDR2: DFQATT and SNEGSKA (reference sequence).